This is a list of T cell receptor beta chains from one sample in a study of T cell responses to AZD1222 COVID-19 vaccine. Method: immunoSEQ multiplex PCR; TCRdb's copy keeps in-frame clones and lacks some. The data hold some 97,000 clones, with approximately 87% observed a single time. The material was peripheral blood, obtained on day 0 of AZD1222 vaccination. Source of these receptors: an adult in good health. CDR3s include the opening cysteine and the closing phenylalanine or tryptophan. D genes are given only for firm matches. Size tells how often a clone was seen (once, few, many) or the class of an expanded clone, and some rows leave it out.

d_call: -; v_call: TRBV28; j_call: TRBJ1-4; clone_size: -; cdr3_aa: CASKKGLGEKLFF; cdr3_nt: TGTGCCAGCAAGAAGGGTCTAGGGGAAAAACTGTTTTTT
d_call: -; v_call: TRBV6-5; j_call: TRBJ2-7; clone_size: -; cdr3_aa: CASSLRWVDGYEQYF; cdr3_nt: TGTGCCAGCAGTCTTAGATGGGTTGACGGGTACGAGCAGTACTTC
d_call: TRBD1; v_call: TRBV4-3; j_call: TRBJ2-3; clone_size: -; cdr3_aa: CASSQDRPGGSDTQYF; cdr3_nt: TGCGCCAGCAGCCAAGATCGGCCAGGGGGCTCAGATACGCAGTATTTT
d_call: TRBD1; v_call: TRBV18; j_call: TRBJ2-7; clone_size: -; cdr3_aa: CASSRDSGHEQYF; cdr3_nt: TGTGCCAGCTCACGGGACAGTGGTCACGAGCAGTACTTC
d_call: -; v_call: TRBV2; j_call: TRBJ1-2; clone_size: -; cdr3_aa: CASRGTWNGYTF; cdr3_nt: TGTGCCAGCAGGGGGACGTGGAATGGCTACACCTTC
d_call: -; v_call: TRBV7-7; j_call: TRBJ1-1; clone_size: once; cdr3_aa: CASSFSAGTEAFF; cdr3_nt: TGTGCTAGCAGCTTTTCGGCGGGCACTGAAGCTTTCTTT
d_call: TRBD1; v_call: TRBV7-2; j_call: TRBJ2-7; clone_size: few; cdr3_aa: CASSSRQGPYEQYF; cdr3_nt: TGTGCCAGCAGCTCCCGACAGGGACCCTACGAGCAGTACTTC
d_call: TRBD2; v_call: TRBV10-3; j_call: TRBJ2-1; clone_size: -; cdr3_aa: CAGSGGHNEQFF; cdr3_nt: TGTGCCGGTAGCGGGGGGCACAATGAGCAGTTCTTC
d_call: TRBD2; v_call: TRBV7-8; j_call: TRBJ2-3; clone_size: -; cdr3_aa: CASSLGSETSGGSTDTQYF; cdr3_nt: TGTGCCAGCAGCTTAGGGTCGGAGACTAGCGGGGGGAGCACAGATACGCAGTATTTT
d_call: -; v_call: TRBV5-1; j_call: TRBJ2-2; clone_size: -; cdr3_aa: CASSLARAGYSGELFF; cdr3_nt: TGCGCCAGCAGCTTGGCTCGGGCAGGGTACTCCGGGGAGCTGTTTTTT
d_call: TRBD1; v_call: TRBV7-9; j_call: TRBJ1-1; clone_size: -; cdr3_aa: CASSDRGGNTEAFF; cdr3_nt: TGTGCCAGCAGCGACAGGGGCGGGAACACTGAAGCTTTCTTT
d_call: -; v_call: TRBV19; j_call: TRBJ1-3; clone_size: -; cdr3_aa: CASQRGTGNTIYF; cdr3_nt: TGTGCCAGTCAGAGGGGGACTGGAAACACCATATATTTT
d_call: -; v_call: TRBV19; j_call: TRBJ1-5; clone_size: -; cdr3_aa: CASRVRGNQPQHF; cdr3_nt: TGTGCCAGTAGGGTTCGGGGCAATCAGCCCCAGCATTTT
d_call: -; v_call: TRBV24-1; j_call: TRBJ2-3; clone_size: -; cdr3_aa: CATSVDGTDTQYF; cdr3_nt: TGTGCCACCAGTGTTGATGGCACAGATACGCAGTATTTT
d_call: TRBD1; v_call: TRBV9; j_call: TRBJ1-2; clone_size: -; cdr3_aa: CASSPPGTAYGYTF; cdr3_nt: TGTGCCAGCAGCCCCCCCGGGACAGCCTATGGCTACACCTTC
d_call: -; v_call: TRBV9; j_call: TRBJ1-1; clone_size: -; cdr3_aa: CASSVVNGQGITEAFF; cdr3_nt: TGTGCCAGCAGCGTAGTCAATGGGCAAGGCATCACTGAAGCTTTCTTT
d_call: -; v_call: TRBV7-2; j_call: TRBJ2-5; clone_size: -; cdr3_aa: CASSLAGRGETQYF; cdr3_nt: TGTGCCAGCAGCTTAGCGGGGAGGGGGGAGACCCAGTACTTC
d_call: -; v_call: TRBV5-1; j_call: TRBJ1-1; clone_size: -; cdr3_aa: CASSLGWDTEAFF; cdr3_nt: TGCGCCAGCAGCTTGGGGTGGGACACTGAAGCTTTCTTT
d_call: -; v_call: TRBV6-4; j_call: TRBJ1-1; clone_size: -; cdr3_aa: CASREPTPNTEAFF; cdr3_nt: TGTGCCAGCAGGGAACCCACACCGAACACTGAAGCTTTCTTT
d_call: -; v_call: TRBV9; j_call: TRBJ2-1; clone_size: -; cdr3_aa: CASSSSGRGGNNEQFF; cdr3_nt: TGTGCCAGCAGTTCCTCTGGGAGGGGGGGAAACAATGAGCAGTTCTTC
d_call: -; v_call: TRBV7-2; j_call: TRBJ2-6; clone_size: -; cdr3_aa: CASSLQSRSGANVLTF; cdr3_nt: TGTGCCAGCAGCTTACAGAGTCGCTCTGGGGCCAACGTCCTGACTTTC
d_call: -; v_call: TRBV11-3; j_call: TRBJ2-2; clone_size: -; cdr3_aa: CASSLVSGWGELFF; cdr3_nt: TGTGCCAGCAGCTTAGTTTCGGGATGGGGGGAGCTGTTTTTT
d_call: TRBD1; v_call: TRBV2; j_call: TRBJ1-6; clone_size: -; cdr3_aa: CASQETGTKFRSLHF; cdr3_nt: TGTGCCAGTCAGGAGACAGGGACCAAATTCAGATCCCTCCACTTT